The present entry profiles one T cell receptor (beta chain) with its context. The target antigen is unknown. Trimming took 5 bases from V and 2 from J, leaving 14 bases between them. CDR3 length: 15 amino acids. The V gene's germline CDR1 is LNHDA and CDR2 SQIVND (reference sequence). Amplification of TCR alpha and beta CDR3 regions from RNA used iRepertoire nested multiplex PCR. TCRdb analysed the multiplex PCR reads with MiXCR anew, one entry per CDR3 protein. The sample yields roughly 200,000 distinct CDR3 sequences, around 40% seen once. The data were obtained in a study of glioma-infiltrating T cells. Study-level results: CDR3 overlap between tissue and blood was very small. Above-expected tissue-blood divergence occurred in all gliomas, most in low-grade ones.

The TCR originated in a human donor with low-grade glioma or glioblastoma, undergoing nonglioma brain surgery, or in good health (not recorded which). The rearrangement links TRBV19 to TRBJ2-3; the D is unclear. Input material: glioma tissue, nonneoplastic brain tissue, or PBMCs (not recorded which). The CDR3 sequence is CASSLKGLATDTQYF. The CDR3, as DNA: TGTGCCAGTAGTCTAAAAGGGCTGGCCACAGATACGCAGTATTTT.